These T cell receptor beta chains were read from a single sample in a study of memory CD4+ T cells and cytomegalovirus serostatus. The data were produced by immunoSEQ multiplex PCR, yet TCRdb's version contains in-frame clones alone and is incomplete. The sample lists 40,000 to 55,000 clones; roughly 74% were seen once. The sequenced material came from memory CD4+ T cells from blood. The receptor set was obtained from an adult in good health and CMV-seropositive. Each CDR3 is given with its conserved first and last residue. The D gene is left open where the match is weak. Only some rows state a clone size, as once, few, many or a class for expanded clones.

NA	TRBV29-1	TRBJ1-5	few	CSVARRRDQPQHF	TGCAGCGTGGCGAGGCGTAGGGATCAGCCCCAGCATTTT
TRBD2	TRBV6-5	TRBJ2-5	NA	CASSYSGGGAGETQYF	TGTGCCAGCAGTTACTCCGGCGGGGGGGCTGGAGAGACCCAGTACTTC
NA	TRBV6-6	TRBJ1-1	NA	CASSLDRNTEAFF	TGTGCCAGCAGTCTAGACAGGAACACTGAAGCTTTCTTT
NA	TRBV7-9	TRBJ1-1	NA	CASSLLGANEAFF	TGTGCCAGCAGCTTATTGGGGGCTAATGAAGCTTTCTTT
TRBD1	TRBV2	TRBJ1-2	few	CASSDRDRGPNGYTF	TGTGCCAGCAGTGACAGGGACAGGGGGCCCAATGGCTACACCTTC
NA	TRBV6-1	TRBJ1-2	NA	CASIPWAGDGYTF	TGTGCCAGCATCCCTTGGGCAGGGGATGGCTACACCTTC
NA	TRBV15	TRBJ2-1	NA	CATSRGSTYNEQFF	TGTGCCACCAGCAGAGGGTCAACGTACAATGAGCAGTTCTTC
TRBD1	TRBV11-1	TRBJ2-1	few	CASSTGTGPYNEQFF	TGTGCCAGCAGCACCGGGACAGGGCCCTACAATGAGCAGTTCTTC
NA	TRBV28	TRBJ2-2	NA	CASSPPGENTGELFF	TGTGCCAGCAGCCCCCCGGGAGAGAACACCGGGGAGCTGTTTTTT
NA	TRBV6-6	TRBJ2-7	NA	CASTRPDLYEQYF	TGTGCCAGCACAAGGCCCGACCTCTACGAGCAGTACTTC
NA	TRBV19	TRBJ1-3	NA	CASSIGQPFSGNTIYF	TGTGCCAGTAGTATAGGACAGCCCTTCTCTGGAAACACCATATATTTT
NA	TRBV7-2	TRBJ2-2	NA	CASSPRLGELFF	TGTGCCAGCAGCCCTCGACTCGGGGAGCTGTTTTTT
NA	TRBV7-2	TRBJ1-5	NA	CASSLGGRQPQHF	TGTGCCAGCAGCTTAGGAGGTAGGCAGCCCCAGCATTTT
NA	TRBV5-1	TRBJ1-4	NA	CASSLGTVVGEKLFF	TGCGCCAGCAGCTTGGGGACAGTCGTGGGGGAAAAACTGTTTTTT
NA	TRBV28	TRBJ1-1	NA	CASSPGTEAFF	TGTGCCAGCAGCCCCGGCACTGAAGCTTTCTTT
TRBD1	TRBV18	TRBJ2-6	NA	CASSRQGVEPGANVLTF	TGTGCCAGCTCACGACAGGGGGTTGAGCCTGGGGCCAACGTCCTGACTTTC
TRBD1	TRBV6-5	TRBJ2-7	NA	CASRRQGEREQYF	TGTGCCAGCAGGAGACAGGGGGAACGCGAGCAGTACTTC
TRBD1	TRBV5-1	TRBJ1-1	NA	CASTSLPGGNTEAFF	TGCGCCAGCACCTCCCTACCAGGGGGGAACACTGAAGCTTTCTTT
NA	TRBV27	TRBJ2-7	NA	CASSPLTGFSYEQYF	TGTGCCAGCAGTCCTTTGACAGGATTCTCCTACGAGCAGTACTTC
NA	TRBV5-1	TRBJ2-2	once	CASSLVFPRRPLNTGELFF	TGCGCCAGCAGCTTGGTCTTCCCCAGGCGACCCTTAAACACCGGGGAGCTGTTTTTT
TRBD2	TRBV7-8	TRBJ2-3	NA	CASSRESSGVTDTQYF	TGTGCCAGCAGCCGAGAATCTAGCGGGGTGACAGATACGCAGTATTTT
NA	TRBV5-6	TRBJ1-1	NA	CASSWSGRRAVMNTEAFF	TGTGCCAGCAGCTGGTCCGGACGTAGAGCCGTCATGAACACTGAAGCTTTCTTT
NA	TRBV2	TRBJ1-6	few	CASRPPGSYSYNSPLHF	TGTGCCAGCAGGCCTCCAGGGTCCTATTCCTATAATTCACCCCTCCACTTT
NA	TRBV7-8	TRBJ1-5	NA	CASSSPGEGQPQHF	TGTGCCAGCAGCTCACCTGGGGAGGGACAGCCCCAGCATTTT
NA	TRBV5-6	TRBJ2-7	NA	CASSQFPFRYEQYF	TGTGCCAGCAGCCAGTTCCCCTTTCGCTACGAGCAGTACTTC
NA	TRBV29-1	TRBJ1-2	NA	CSVGLGADSGYTF	TGCAGCGTTGGCCTAGGGGCCGACAGTGGCTACACCTTC
TRBD1	TRBV5-1	TRBJ2-7	NA	CASSLLTGGYEQYF	TGCGCCAGCAGCTTGCTGACAGGGGGCTACGAGCAGTACTTC
NA	TRBV5-8	TRBJ2-5	few	CASSLGQPFSETQYF	TGTGCCAGCAGCTTGGGACAGCCTTTTAGCGAGACCCAGTACTTC
NA	TRBV6-5	TRBJ2-2	NA	CASSSEGLNTGELFF	TGTGCCAGCAGTTCCGAAGGATTGAACACCGGGGAGCTGTTTTTT
NA	TRBV7-2	TRBJ1-5	NA	CASSSSSYQPQHF	TGTGCCAGCAGCTCTAGCTCTTATCAGCCCCAGCATTTT
NA	TRBV5-1	TRBJ1-4	NA	CASSLGGGATNEKLFF	TGCGCCAGCAGCTTGGGAGGGGGTGCAACTAATGAAAAACTGTTTTTT
TRBD1	TRBV18	TRBJ1-3	once	CASSSFRDSSGNTIYF	TGTGCCAGCTCATCATTCCGGGACAGCTCTGGAAACACCATATATTTT
TRBD2	TRBV11-2	TRBJ2-2	NA	CASSPIAGADTGELFF	TGTGCCAGCAGCCCCATAGCGGGGGCGGACACCGGGGAGCTGTTTTTT
NA	TRBV2	TRBJ2-3	NA	CASRKETSTDTQYF	TGTGCCAGCAGGAAGGAAACTAGCACAGATACGCAGTATTTT
TRBD1	TRBV5-1	TRBJ1-4	NA	CASSITGEDEKLFF	TGCGCCAGCAGCATTACAGGGGAGGATGAAAAACTGTTTTTT
TRBD2	TRBV5-4	TRBJ2-5	few	CASSPGGIQETQYF	TGTGCCAGCAGCCCGGGGGGGATCCAAGAGACCCAGTACTTC
NA	TRBV2	TRBJ1-5	NA	CASRSGYSNQPQHF	TGTGCCAGCAGGTCGGGCTATAGCAATCAGCCCCAGCATTTT
NA	TRBV5-1	TRBJ2-6	few	CASSWRGSGANVLTF	TGCGCCAGCAGCTGGAGGGGCTCTGGGGCCAACGTCCTGACTTTC
NA	TRBV7-9	TRBJ2-5	few	CASSLGGRETQYF	TGTGCCAGCAGCTTAGGGGGGCGAGAGACCCAGTACTTC
TRBD1	TRBV5-1	TRBJ1-2	many	CASSLTGASGGYTF	TGCGCCAGCAGCTTGACAGGGGCGTCCGGTGGCTACACCTTC
NA	TRBV27	TRBJ2-3	NA	CASSSPFEDTQYF	TGTGCCAGCAGTTCGCCATTCGAAGATACGCAGTATTTT
TRBD1	TRBV7-9	TRBJ2-1	NA	CASSPNIGQGAAPNEQFF	TGTGCCAGCAGCCCCAATATTGGACAGGGGGCCGCGCCCAATGAGCAGTTCTTC
NA	TRBV4-1	TRBJ2-7	NA	CASSQDRGREPYEQYF	TGCGCCAGCAGCCAAGATCGTGGCAGGGAGCCCTACGAGCAGTACTTC
NA	TRBV28	TRBJ2-3	NA	CATEDSTDTQYF	TGTGCCACCGAGGACAGCACAGATACGCAGTATTTT
TRBD2	TRBV7-8	TRBJ2-5	NA	CASSSLAGLAVQETQYF	TGTGCCAGCAGCTCCCTTGCCGGACTAGCGGTGCAAGAGACCCAGTACTTC
NA	TRBV29-1	TRBJ1-2	few	CSVPGGRVGGYTF	TGCAGCGTTCCCGGGGGGAGGGTCGGTGGCTACACCTTC
NA	TRBV7-2	TRBJ1-2	NA	CASSIDGGGYTF	TGTGCCAGCAGCATAGACGGAGGAGGCTACACCTTC
NA	TRBV6-5	TRBJ1-2	NA	CASSYSGVDGYTF	TGTGCCAGCAGTTACTCAGGGGTCGACGGCTACACCTTC
TRBD1	TRBV5-1	TRBJ1-4	once	CASSLTGANEKLFF	TGCGCCAGCAGCTTGACAGGGGCTAATGAAAAACTGTTTTTT
TRBD1	TRBV29-1	TRBJ2-7	once	CSVVRGPAGGEQYF	TGCAGCGTTGTCAGGGGGCCTGCAGGGGGCGAGCAGTACTTC
NA	TRBV5-1	TRBJ1-1	NA	CASSSRGRGTEAFF	TGCGCCAGCAGCTCCAGGGGTAGGGGCACTGAAGCTTTCTTT
TRBD1	TRBV18	TRBJ2-7	NA	CASSGTASYEQYF	TGTGCCAGCTCTGGGACAGCTTCCTACGAGCAGTACTTC
NA	TRBV2	TRBJ2-1	NA	CASSENSDNEQFF	TGTGCCAGCAGTGAGAACAGTGACAATGAGCAGTTCTTC